A selection of T cell receptor beta chains follows, all from one sample in a study of low-dose radiotherapy and immunotherapy resistance in tumors. TCRdb itself ran the reads through MiXCR, one entry per CDR3 protein. The profile shows under 60,000 distinct CDR3 sequences, roughly 31% of them singletons. Sequencing used PBMCs, obtained after low-dose radiotherapy plus immunotherapy. The receptors originated from a male donor with rectosigmoid adenocarcinoma. The CDR3 runs from the conserved cysteine through the conserved F or W. The D gene is left open where the match is weak. Not all rows give a size; the values are once, few, many and, for expanded clones, a class.

V	size	D	length	J	DNA	CDR3
TRBV19	few	NA	13	TRBJ2-1	TGTGCCAGTAATGGCTGGGGCAGAGATGAGCAGTTCTTC	CASNGWGRDEQFF
TRBV12-3/TRBV12-4	NA	NA	14	TRBJ1-4	TGTGCCAGCAGTTTCAGTGCGGCTAATGAAAAACTGTTTTTT	CASSFSAANEKLFF
TRBV27	NA	TRBD1	14	TRBJ1-4	TGTGCCAGCAGTCAACAGGGGTGGAATGACAAACTGTTTTTT	CASSQQGWNDKLFF
TRBV6-2/TRBV6-3	NA	NA	15	TRBJ2-5	TGTGCCAGCAGTTATGGGGCAGGGCAGAGAGAGACCCAGTACTTC	CASSYGAGQRETQYF
TRBV12-3/TRBV12-4	NA	NA	13	TRBJ2-1	TGTGCCAGCAGTACCAAAACTTACAATGAGCAGTTCTTC	CASSTKTYNEQFF
TRBV28	few	TRBD2	16	TRBJ2-1	TGTGCCAGCAAGCCCCCTGGGCTAGCGGGAGTAAATGAGCAGTTCTTC	CASKPPGLAGVNEQFF
TRBV21-1	many	NA	17	TRBJ2-5	TGTGCCAGCAGCCACGCACTAGCGGGGGCCACCACAGAGACCCAGTACTTC	CASSHALAGATTETQYF
TRBV10-1	many	NA	12	TRBJ1-3	TGCGCCAGCAGCCACTCTGGAAACACCATATATTTT	CASSHSGNTIYF
TRBV12-3/TRBV12-4	many	NA	15	TRBJ2-6	TGTGCCAGCAGTCCAGACGGCTTGAATGCCAACGTCCTGACTTTC	CASSPDGLNANVLTF
TRBV3-1	NA	TRBD1	14	TRBJ2-7	TGTGCCAGCAGCCTACCGGGCAGGGGGCCCGAGCAGTACTTC	CASSLPGRGPEQYF
TRBV6-2/TRBV6-3	NA	TRBD1	15	TRBJ2-6	TGTGCCAGCAGTTACATGGGCACAGGGGCCTACGTCCTGACTTTC	CASSYMGTGAYVLTF
TRBV6-2/TRBV6-3	NA	NA	13	TRBJ1-5	TGTGCCAGCAGTCTCTACGAACACGGCCGCCAGCATTTT	CASSLYEHGRQHF
TRBV4-3	many	TRBD1	17	TRBJ1-6	TGCGCCAGCAGCCCCCAGGCCCCGGGACAGGGGGCAAGGACCCTCCACTTT	CASSPQAPGQGARTLHF
TRBV4-1	many	NA	15	TRBJ2-3	TGCGCCAGCAGCCAGGGACCGGAATTTGGGAATACGCAGTATTTT	CASSQGPEFGNTQYF
TRBV20-1	many	TRBD2	14	TRBJ2-3	TGCAGTGCCGGACTAGCGGGGGGCACAGATACGCAGTATTTT	CSAGLAGGTDTQYF
TRBV4-1	many	TRBD1	18	TRBJ1-2	TGCGCCAGCAGCGGCCGGGACAGGGGGCAAATGGGTAACTATGGCTACACCTTC	CASSGRDRGQMGNYGYTF
TRBV18	many	TRBD1	13	TRBJ2-7	TGTGCCAGCTCAGCGGACAGGGGCGGGGAGCAGTACTTC	CASSADRGGEQYF
TRBV7-2	NA	NA	14	TRBJ1-1	TGTGCCAGCAGTTCACAGGCTACGAACACTGAAGCTTTCTTT	CASSSQATNTEAFF
TRBV15	many	NA	15	TRBJ2-1	TGTGCCACCAGCAGACCCAAGGACGTCAGGAATGAGCAGTTCTTC	CATSRPKDVRNEQFF
TRBV28	many	NA	15	TRBJ2-3	TGTGCCAGCAGTAACCCCGGAAGTTACACAGATACGCAGTATTTT	CASSNPGSYTDTQYF
TRBV18	many	NA	17	TRBJ2-6	TGTGCCAGCTCACCGAGCTCAATACTCTCTGGGGCCAACGTCCTGACTTTC	CASSPSSILSGANVLTF
TRBV28	NA	NA	13	TRBJ1-4	TGTGCCAGCAGGTTGGGGGGCCGGGAAAAACTGTTTTTT	CASRLGGREKLFF
TRBV7-2	many	NA	15	TRBJ2-3	TGTGCCAGCAGCTTCATGACAGGTAGCACAGATACGCAGTATTTT	CASSFMTGSTDTQYF
TRBV6-2/TRBV6-3	many	NA	16	TRBJ2-1	TGTGCCAGCAGTTACGGTGGACTTAGCTCCTACAATGAGCAGTTCTTC	CASSYGGLSSYNEQFF
TRBV6-2/TRBV6-3	NA	NA	13	TRBJ1-5	TGTGCCAGCGTGACAGGTTACAATCAGCCCCAGCATTTT	CASVTGYNQPQHF
TRBV5-4	NA	NA	13	TRBJ2-3	TGTGCCAGCAGCCCCCCTGGCAGAGATACGCAGTATTTT	CASSPPGRDTQYF
TRBV7-2	many	NA	15	TRBJ1-2	TGTGCCAGCAGCTCACGTTATTCAGACAACTATGGCTACACCTTC	CASSSRYSDNYGYTF
TRBV11-3	many	TRBD2	15	TRBJ2-5	TGTGCCAGCAGCTTAGGACTAGCGGGTGGAGAGACCCAGTACTTC	CASSLGLAGGETQYF
TRBV14	many	NA	16	TRBJ1-3	TGTGCCAGCAGCCAAGTCTCTGGGGGGCCTGGAAACACCATATATTTT	CASSQVSGGPGNTIYF
TRBV28	many	TRBD1	14	TRBJ1-5	TGTGCCAGCAGCTCCGGGACAGGGGAGGAGCCCCAGCATTTT	CASSSGTGEEPQHF
TRBV28	NA	TRBD2	18	TRBJ2-1	TGTGCCAGCAGTCGACTAGCGGGAGGTTTCAACTCCTACAATGAGCAGTTCTTC	CASSRLAGGFNSYNEQFF
TRBV11-3	many	TRBD2	16	TRBJ2-2	TGTGCCAGCAGCCCAGGGACTAGCGGGAGCACCGGGGAGCTGTTTTTT	CASSPGTSGSTGELFF
TRBV28	medium-sized	TRBD1	15	TRBJ1-5	TGTGCCAGCAGTTCGATGGGACAGGCGGGGTGGCCCCAGCATTTT	CASSSMGQAGWPQHF
TRBV7-2	many	TRBD1	17	TRBJ2-3	TGTGCCAGCAGCTACCTTCGCGACAGGGTGCGCACAGATACGCAGTATTTT	CASSYLRDRVRTDTQYF
TRBV11-2	many	NA	16	TRBJ2-6	TGTGCCAGCAGCTTAGACCTGGTATCTGGGGCCAACGTCCTGACTTTC	CASSLDLVSGANVLTF
TRBV6-2/TRBV6-3	many	TRBD1	18	TRBJ2-7	TGTGCCAGCAGTTACTCGAGTTTAGTTAGGGGGCGTCGCCACGAGCAGTACTTC	CASSYSSLVRGRRHEQYF
TRBV7-9	NA	NA	13	TRBJ2-3	TGTGCCGGAACCGGCCTTCCAGGGGAGGGGCAGTATTTT	CAGTGLPGEGQYF
TRBV19	many	NA	16	TRBJ1-5	TGTGCCAGTAGCCTCGAAATGAGAGGGCGCAATCAGCCCCAGCATTTT	CASSLEMRGRNQPQHF
TRBV3-1	NA	NA	13	TRBJ1-6	TGTGCCAGCAGCCAAGGCGGAAATTCACCCCTCCACTTT	CASSQGGNSPLHF
TRBV18	many	TRBD1	15	TRBJ2-7	TGTGCCAGCTCACATCCGGGACAGGGACATTACGAGCAGTACTTC	CASSHPGQGHYEQYF
TRBV9	NA	NA	14	TRBJ1-1	TGTGCCAGCAGCGTAGGGGACATTGGGGCTGAAGCTTTCTTT	CASSVGDIGAEAFF
TRBV7-9	many	TRBD1	14	TRBJ2-5	TGTGCCAGCAGCCCCGGGGACAGTCTAAAGACCCAGTACTTC	CASSPGDSLKTQYF
TRBV20-1	NA	NA	14	TRBJ1-5	TGCAGTGCTAGAGGGAGCGCCCTGGGTCAGCCCCAGCATTTT	CSARGSALGQPQHF
TRBV10-3	NA	NA	15	TRBJ1-2	TGTGCCATCAGTGAGTCGCAGGGGTACTCCAGCGGCTACACCTTC	CAISESQGYSSGYTF
TRBV12-3/TRBV12-4	NA	TRBD1	15	TRBJ1-2	TGTGCCAGCAGTAGGCCGGGACAGGGGGCGTCAGGCTACACCTTC	CASSRPGQGASGYTF
TRBV28	many	NA	13	TRBJ2-1	TGTGCCAGTCGGACAGTCTCCTACAATGAGCAGTTCTTC	CASRTVSYNEQFF
TRBV9	many	TRBD2	16	TRBJ2-3	TGTGCCAGCAGCGCCCGCGGGGGGCCCAAGTCCGATACGCAGTATTTT	CASSARGGPKSDTQYF
TRBV7-2	many	TRBD1	18	TRBJ1-1	TGTGCCAGCAGTCGACGACAGGGGAGGGTGAGCATGAACACTGAAGCTTTCTTT	CASSRRQGRVSMNTEAFF
TRBV7-9	many	NA	15	TRBJ2-7	TGTGCCAGCAGCTTAGCGGGAGGAGGAGGGGACGAGCAGTACTTC	CASSLAGGGGDEQYF
TRBV24-1	many	NA	16	TRBJ2-1	TGTGCCACCAGTGATTTTGGTAGCGCGAAAGTCGGTGAGCAGTTCTTC	CATSDFGSAKVGEQFF
TRBV7-6	many	NA	14	TRBJ2-3	TGTGCCAGCAGCACCGGGGGGCCCACAGATACGCAGTATTTT	CASSTGGPTDTQYF
TRBV11-2	many	NA	14	TRBJ2-5	TGTGCCAGCAGCTTAATGTCGGACCAAGAGACCCAGTACTTC	CASSLMSDQETQYF
TRBV29-1	many	TRBD2	15	TRBJ2-3	TGCAGCGTGGAGCTAGCGGGAGGACGACCAGATACGCAGTATTTT	CSVELAGGRPDTQYF
TRBV28	many	NA	16	TRBJ2-3	TGTGCCAGCAGTTACCCATTGAACAGGGTCACAGATACGCAGTATTTT	CASSYPLNRVTDTQYF
TRBV28	many	NA	14	TRBJ1-2	TGTGCCAGCATTACGGGGACAAGAGGCTATGGCTACACCTTC	CASITGTRGYGYTF
TRBV20-1	many	NA	14	TRBJ2-7	TGCAGTGCTAGAGATCGTTGGCGACTCTACGAGCAGTACTTC	CSARDRWRLYEQYF
TRBV2	many	NA	15	TRBJ2-3	TGTGCCAGCAGACCACAGGGAGTTAGCACAGATACGCAGTATTTT	CASRPQGVSTDTQYF
TRBV27	many	TRBD1	14	TRBJ1-2	TGTGCCAGCAGTTTGACAGGGGGCTACTATGGCTACACCTTC	CASSLTGGYYGYTF
TRBV18	NA	TRBD1	14	TRBJ2-1	TGTGCCAGCTCACCTGGACAGGGTAGTAATGAGCAGTTCTTC	CASSPGQGSNEQFF